This TCR beta chain was retrieved from a study of response to subunit inactivated influenza vaccine. Study-level findings and limits: New T cells are recruited in small numbers by each seasonal influenza vaccination, according to the authors' suggestion.

MiXCR, applied by TCRdb to the RT-PCR reads, yields one record per CDR3 protein. The sample lists roughly 710,000 distinct CDR3 sequences, 13% to 15% seen once, with around 7.6% in the top ten. There are 14 residues in the CDR3. Trimming pared 2 bases from V and 3 bases from J, leaving 14 bases between. Germline values: CDR1 DFQATT, CDR2 SNEGSKA (reference sequence). To note about this clonotype: Its target is unknown.

The origin of this receptor is a middle-aged man who received an inactivated influenza vaccine. The rearrangement joins TRBV20-1 to TRBJ2-7, with a weak D call TRBD1 (6 bases). Source: PBMCs from blood, taken less than 15 days before vaccination. DNA for the CDR3: TGCAGTGCTAGAAACCCGACAGGAAACTACGAGCAGTACTTC. Translated, it gives CSARNPTGNYEQYF.